The entry that follows covers one T cell receptor (beta chain) sequence. Its antigen is not known. Profiling relied on immunoSEQ multiplex PCR, and the TCRdb table lists in-frame clones only, not all of them. Among approximately 130,000 clones, more than 85% were seen once, and the ten largest hold 1.5% to 2%. These data belong to a study of T cell responses to AZD1222 COVID-19 vaccine. Whole-study findings and limits: Close to half of spike-specific TCRs reportedly recognize unmutated variant regions.

Per the germline V gene, CDR1 is MNHEY and CDR2 is SMNVEV (reference sequence). This CDR3 has 15 residues. V shed 5 bases, J shed 15 bases, and the junction held 19 bases outside the gene matches. The sequencing here drew on peripheral blood, taken on day 0 of AZD1222 vaccination. This chain joins TRBV27 and TRBJ2-1; TRBD2 aligns across 7 bases. This receptor was identified in an adult in good health. CDR3 residues: CASSPGSSGLKLGFF. In DNA form, the CDR3 reads TGTGCCAGCAGTCCAGGCTCTAGCGGCCTGAAACTTGGGTTCTTC.